This TCR beta chain was observed in a study of blood T cell repertoires in COVID-19. Study background: Whether acute or convalescent, the COVID-19 samples came from the United States, Italy and Spain.

Adults between roughly 18 and 89 years of age took part from 24 US areas. Original processing notes: Quantification of nucleated cells was approximated via reference gene primer amplification. Sequencing used immunoSEQ multiplex PCR; TCRdb keeps in-frame clones, though not all of them. V, J and clone size are taken as reported in that table, and D and trimming were inferred from the DNA itself. This sample has 150,000 to 250,000 clones, with roughly four fifths found just once. To note about this clone: This same CDR3 is encoded by further DNA sequences in the sample.

Germline V lookup: CDR1 LGHNA, CDR2 YSLEER. This CDR3 contains 14 residues. V dropped 1 base and J dropped 5; count of bases not matched to a gene: 0. The sample consisted of PBMCs or T cells enriched from blood (not recorded which). The chain is built from TRBV4-3 and TRBJ2-1; 9 bases align to TRBD1. This receptor was identified in a man aged 35-49 years who had recovered from COVID-19. The CDR3, as DNA: TGCGCCAGCAGCCAAGGGACAGGGGACAATGAGCAGTTCTTC. This translates into CASSQGTGDNEQFF.